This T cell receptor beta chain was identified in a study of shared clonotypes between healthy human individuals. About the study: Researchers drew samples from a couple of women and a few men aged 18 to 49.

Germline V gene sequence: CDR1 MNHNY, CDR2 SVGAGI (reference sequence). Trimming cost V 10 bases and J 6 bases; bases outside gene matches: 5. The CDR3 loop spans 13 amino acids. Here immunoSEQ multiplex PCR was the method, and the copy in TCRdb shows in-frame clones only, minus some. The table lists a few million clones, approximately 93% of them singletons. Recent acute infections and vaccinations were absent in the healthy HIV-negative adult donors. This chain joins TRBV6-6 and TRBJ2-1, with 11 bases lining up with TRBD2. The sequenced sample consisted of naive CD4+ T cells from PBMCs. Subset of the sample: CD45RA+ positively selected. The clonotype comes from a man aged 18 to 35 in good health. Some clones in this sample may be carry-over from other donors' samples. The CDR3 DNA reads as TGTGCCATTCCCGGGACTAGCGGCAATGAGCAGTTCTTC. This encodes CAIPGTSGNEQFF.